This TCR beta chain originates from a study of blood T cell repertoires in COVID-19. Study at large: PBMCs, B-cell-depleted T cells, or T cells were the source of the cDNA or gDNA that made up the material.

Some clones are missing from TCRdb's copy, which holds only in-frame ones; the method was immunoSEQ multiplex PCR. The sample lists about 140,000 clones, about 80% occurring once. This clone was detected once. Germline lookup yields CDR1 MGHDK and CDR2 SYGVNS. With V trimmed by 6 bases and J by 4 bases, 3 bases remained unmatched. CDR3 length equals 13 residues. The sample taken for sequencing was peripheral blood. The V call is TRBV25-1, the J call TRBJ2-5, with 9 bases fitting TRBD1. The receptor's source is a middle-aged man with acute or convalescent COVID-19. CDR3 sequence reads: CASRRQGGETQYF. CDR3 sequence (DNA): TGTGCCAGCAGACGACAGGGGGGAGAGACCCAGTACTTC.